One sample yielded the 7 T cell receptor beta chains listed below, sequenced in a study of T-cell reconstitution after alpha-beta-depleted transplantation in children (TCRdb year 2016). Receptor libraries were prepared by PCR. The listed sequencing device is Illumina HiSeq 2500. TCR library preparation used molecular barcoding, with unique molecular identifiers applied to normalize quantification of the TCRbeta repertoire. TCRdb itself trimmed the public reads at Q25 with fastp, ran MiXCR and retained productive beta chains. Each entry is one CDR3 protein sequence, shown with its most common DNA and genes. The sample profile shows under 300,000 distinct CDR3 sequences; 9% to 10% of them were found once. The top ten clones comprise 5% to 6% of the sample. The source material was PBMCs from the stem cell graft donor, sampled from the stem cell graft. The origin of the receptors is a human donor who donated a stem cell graft to a child with SCID.

This clonotype was recorded at least ten times. The rearrangement links TRBV20-1 to TRBJ2-1; 9 bases match TRBD2. Per the germline V gene, CDR1 is DFQATT and CDR2 is SNEGSKA (reference sequence). Trimming took 1 base from V and 11 from J; bases not matched to a gene: 9. The CDR3 is made up of 14 amino acids. The CDR3 region is CSARVASGAYQQFF. The CDR3, as DNA: TGCAGTGCTAGAGTGGCTAGCGGGGCATACCAGCAGTTCTTC.

This clonotype has at least ten counts. V is TRBV11-2 and J is TRBJ2-3; TRBD2 aligns across 9 bases. CDR3 size: 16 residues. J lost 3 bases, V lost 6 bases, and 10 bases had no gene match. CDR1 is SGHAT, CDR2 FQNNGV, per germline. DNA of the CDR3: TGTGCCAGCAGTTATACAGGACTAGCGCCAACAGATACGCAGTATTTT. Translating gives CASSYTGLAPTDTQYF.

This clonotype has ten or more counts. The rearrangement uses TRBV4-1 and TRBJ1-4; 9 positions match TRBD1. CDR1 and CDR2 from the germline V gene are MGHRA and YSYEKL. CDR3 length: 15 amino acids. V trimming: 4 bases; J trimming: 4 bases; junction bases outside the gene matches: 4. The CDR3 nucleotides are TGCGCCAGCAGCCGCCGGACAGGGGATAATGAAAAACTGTTTTTT. Its protein is CASSRRTGDNEKLFF.

This clonotype showed up many times. The rearrangement joins TRBV12-3 or TRBV12-4 to TRBJ1-4; possibly TRBD1 for D (6 bases). The length of the CDR3 is 13 residues. The V and J ends lost 4 bases and 8 bases respectively, with 11 bases between them. The CDR3 loop is CASSSLDSEKLFF. In DNA form, the CDR3 reads TGTGCCAGCAGTTCCTTGGACAGCGAAAAACTGTTTTTT.

This clonotype was counted at least ten times. The V call is TRBV7-6, the J call TRBJ1-1, with D possibly matching TRBD1 (5 bases). Trimming shortened V by 4 bases and J by 4 bases, and 10 bases separated the two germline ends. Germline CDR1 SGHVS, CDR2 FNYEAQ. This CDR3 comprises 13 residues. Here the CDR3 reads CASSSYQGTEAFF. CDR3 nucleotides: TGTGCCAGCAGCTCATACCAGGGCACTGAAGCTTTCTTT. Variable domain in full (rest from reference TRBV7-6 and TRBJ1-1): GAGVSQSPRYKVTKRGQDVALRCDPISGHVSLYWYRQALGQGPEFLTYFNYEAQQDKSGLPNDRFSAERPEGSISTLTIQRTEQRDSAMYRCASSSYQGTEAFFGQGTRLTVV.

This clonotype has a count of ten or more. The V and J genes are TRBV5-1 and TRBJ2-7, with D perhaps given as TRBD1 or TRBD2 (5 bases each). Between the trimmed V and J ends, which lost 2 bases and 0 bases, there was a span of 12 bases. This CDR3 is 15 amino acids long. Germline V gives CDR1 SGHRS, CDR2 YFSETQ. CDR3 in amino acids: CASSLNRGPSYEQYF. CDR3 DNA sequence: TGCGCCAGCAGCTTAAACCGGGGACCCTCCTACGAGCAGTACTTC.

CDR3 amino acids: CASSLSGAPEQYF. The CDR3 DNA sequence: TGTGCCAGCAGCCTATCGGGGGCCCCCGAGCAGTACTTC. The V and J genes are TRBV7-9 and TRBJ2-7; D might be TRBD1 or TRBD2, each matching 6 bases. The germline V gene has CDR1 SEHNR and CDR2 FQNEAQ (reference sequence). V lost 5 bases, J lost 6 bases, and 14 bases lay in between. The CDR3 is made up of 13 amino acids. Together with reference TRBV7-9 and TRBJ2-7, the CDR3 gives the full variable domain: DTGVSQNPRHKITKRGQNVTFRCDPISEHNRLYWYRQTLGQGPEFLTYFQNEAQLEKSRLLSDRFSAERPKGSFSTLEIQRTEQGDSAMYLCASSLSGAPEQYFGPGTRLTVT.